This TCR beta chain was identified during a study of T cells in Graves' hyperthyroidism and ophthalmopathy. Background on the study: Specimen type is peripheral blood, collected at initial diagnosis prior to any treatment.

The V gene lost 3 bases and the J gene lost 5 bases, with 12 bases spanning the gap. Germline loops: CDR1 MNHEY, CDR2 SMNVEV (reference sequence). This CDR3 has 14 residues. This clonotype occurred many times. Active moderate-to-severe ophthalmopathy, Clinical Activity Score at least 3, NOSPECS at least 4, under 3 months' duration. Patients were excluded for uncontrolled infection, other autoimmune disease, pregnancy or lactation. Amplified TCR beta CDR3 regions derived from RNA transcripts. When the TCR CDR3 underwent first-round RT-PCR, the HTBI primer set was used. TCRdb recomputed calls from the multiplex PCR reads with MiXCR, one row per CDR3 protein. The sample consists of about 590,000 distinct CDR3 sequences, 14% of them appearing once.

Sequencing was carried out using blood. The source is a woman younger than 30 with Graves' ophthalmopathy. V gene TRBV27 combines with J gene TRBJ2-3; D is uncertain. In DNA form, the CDR3 reads TGTGCCAGCAGTTTTAAGCGCTGGGGAGATACGCAGTATTTT. As protein: CASSFKRWGDTQYF.